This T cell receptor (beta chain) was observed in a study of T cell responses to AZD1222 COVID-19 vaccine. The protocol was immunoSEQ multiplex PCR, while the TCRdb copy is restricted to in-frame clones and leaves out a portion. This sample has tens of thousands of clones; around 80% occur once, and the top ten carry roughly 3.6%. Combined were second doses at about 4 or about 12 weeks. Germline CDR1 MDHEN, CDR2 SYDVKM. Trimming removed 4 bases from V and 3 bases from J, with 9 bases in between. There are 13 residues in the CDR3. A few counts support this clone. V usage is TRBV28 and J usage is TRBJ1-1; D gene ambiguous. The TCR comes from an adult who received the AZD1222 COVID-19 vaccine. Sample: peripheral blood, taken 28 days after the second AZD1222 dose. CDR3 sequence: CASSSPGYTEAFF. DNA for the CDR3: TGTGCCAGCAGTTCCCCGGGGTACACTGAAGCTTTCTTT.